The 9 T cell receptor beta chains listed next were all sequenced from one sample in a study of T-cell reconstitution after alpha-beta-depleted transplantation in children. Unique molecular identifiers were used in preparing the TCRbeta library. TCRdb fed the PCR reads into MiXCR, producing one record per CDR3 protein. The table includes about 460,000 distinct CDR3 sequences, roughly an eighth detected once. The sequences come from PBMCs from the stem cell graft donor, collected from the stem cell graft. Receptors originate from a human donor who donated a stem cell graft to a child with combined immunodeficiency.

This clonotype was counted a few times. This chain connects TRBV21-1 to TRBJ2-3. TRBV21-1 is shown as a pseudogene. The CDR3 is 15 residues long. CDR3 in DNA: TGTGCCAGCAGCAGCCTGGTCCAAAACACAGATACGCAGTATTTT. The encoded protein is CASSSLVQNTDTQYF.

This clonotype showed up just a few times. The rearrangement joins TRBV7-8 to TRBJ2-7; D not certain. V lost 6 bases to trimming and J lost 3 bases, with 15 bases between them. The CDR3 sequence is 14 residues long. Germline lookup yields CDR1 SGHVS and CDR2 FQNEAQ. CDR3 nucleotides: TGTGCCAGCAGTAAGCCTGGGTTCGGCTACGAGCAGTACTTC. This encodes CASSKPGFGYEQYF. The variable domain in full, with the rest retrieved from reference TRBV7-8 and TRBJ2-7, is GAGVSQSPRYKVAKRGQDVALRCDPISGHVSLFWYQQALGQGPEFLTYFQNEAQLDKSGLPSDRFFAERPEGSVSTLKIQRTQQEDSAVYLCASSKPGFGYEQYFGPGTRLTVT.

The chain joins TRBV5-1 to TRBJ2-1, with 11 positions matching TRBD1. CDR1 and CDR2 from the germline V gene are SGHRS and YFSETQ. The J segment lost 8 bases and the V segment lost 4 bases, leaving 5 bases of the junction unmatched. This CDR3 has 14 amino acids. The CDR3 is CASSRGQGADEQFF. CDR3 DNA sequence: TGCGCCAGCAGCCGCGGACAGGGGGCTGATGAGCAGTTCTTC.

This clonotype was found many times. This chain's CDR3 is CASSYVNTEAFF. The CDR3 nucleotides are TGTGCCAGCAGCTACGTGAACACTGAAGCTTTCTTT. The chain has TRBV2 and TRBJ1-1; no firm D call. Germline V gene lookup returns CDR1 SNHLY and CDR2 FYNNEI. This CDR3 is 12 amino acids long. The V and J ends lost 6 bases and 0 bases respectively, with 5 bases between them.

This clonotype has just a few counts. V gene TRBV10-3 combines with J gene TRBJ2-3; the match to TRBD2 covers 13 bases. Unmatched junction bases numbered 9, after V lost 0 bases and J lost 6 bases. The CDR3 contains 18 residues. CDR1 and CDR2 from the germline V gene are ENHRY and SYGVKD. The CDR3 DNA sequence: TGTGCCATCAGTGAGTCGGGGACTAGCGGGGAACCGGTGGATACGCAGTATTTT. This encodes CAISESGTSGEPVDTQYF.

J is TRBJ1-2 and V is TRBV27, with 7 nucleotides matching TRBD1. The germline CDR1 and CDR2 sequences are MNHEY and SMNVEV (reference sequence). There are 14 residues in the CDR3. The J segment lost 6 bases and the V segment lost 6 bases, leaving 10 bases of the junction unmatched. The CDR3 nucleotides are TGTGCCAGCAGGTGGCAGGGGGATATGAATGGCTACACCTTC. It is translated as CASRWQGDMNGYTF.

This clonotype was recorded many times. The V call is TRBV5-1, the J call TRBJ2-3; tentatively, D is TRBD1 or TRBD2 (5 bases each). Germline values: CDR1 SGHRS, CDR2 YFSETQ. The V gene lost 7 bases and the J gene lost 3 bases, with 12 bases spanning the gap. The CDR3 length is 13 residues. CDR3 sequence (DNA): TGCGCCAGCGGTGGGACGGGAACAGATACGCAGTATTTT. It is translated as CASGGTGTDTQYF.

This clonotype showed up many times. This chain joins TRBV7-2 and TRBJ2-5; D perhaps matches TRBD1 (6 bases). Germline CDR1 and CDR2: SGHTA and FQGNSA. V was clipped by 2 bases and J by 0 bases, with 13 bases between them. CDR3 length: 16 residues. In DNA form, the CDR3 reads TGTGCCAGCAGCTTAACAGGGCGGAGAGACCAAGAGACCCAGTACTTC. This gives the protein CASSLTGRRDQETQYF.

This sequence joins TRBV7-8 and TRBJ1-5; 8 bases line up with TRBD1. The junction had 9 bases not matched to a gene; V was cut back by 1 base and J by 1 base. In germline, CDR1 is SGHVS, CDR2 FQNEAQ. This CDR3 spans 18 amino acids. CDR3 nucleotide sequence: TGTGCCAGCAGCTTAGAACAGACAGGGGCTACGAGCAATCAGCCCCAGCATTTT. This codes for CASSLEQTGATSNQPQHF.